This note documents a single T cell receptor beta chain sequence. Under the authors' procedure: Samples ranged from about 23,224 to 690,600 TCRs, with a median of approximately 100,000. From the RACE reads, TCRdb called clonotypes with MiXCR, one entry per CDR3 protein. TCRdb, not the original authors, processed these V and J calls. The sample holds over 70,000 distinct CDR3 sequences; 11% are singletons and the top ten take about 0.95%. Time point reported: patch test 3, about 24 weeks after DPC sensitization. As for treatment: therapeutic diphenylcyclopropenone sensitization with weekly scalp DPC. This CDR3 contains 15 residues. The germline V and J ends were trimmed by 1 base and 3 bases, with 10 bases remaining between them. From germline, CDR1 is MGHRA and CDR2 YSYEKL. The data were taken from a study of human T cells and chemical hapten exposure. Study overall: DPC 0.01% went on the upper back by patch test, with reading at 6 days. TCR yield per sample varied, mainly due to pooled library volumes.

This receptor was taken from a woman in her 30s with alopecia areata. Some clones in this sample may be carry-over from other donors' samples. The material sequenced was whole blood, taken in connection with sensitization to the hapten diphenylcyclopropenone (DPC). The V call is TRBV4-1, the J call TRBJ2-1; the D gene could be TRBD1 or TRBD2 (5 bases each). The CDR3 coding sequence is TGCGCCAGCAGCCAAGGGGACGTCAGCTACAATGAGCAGTTCTTC. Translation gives CASSQGDVSYNEQFF.